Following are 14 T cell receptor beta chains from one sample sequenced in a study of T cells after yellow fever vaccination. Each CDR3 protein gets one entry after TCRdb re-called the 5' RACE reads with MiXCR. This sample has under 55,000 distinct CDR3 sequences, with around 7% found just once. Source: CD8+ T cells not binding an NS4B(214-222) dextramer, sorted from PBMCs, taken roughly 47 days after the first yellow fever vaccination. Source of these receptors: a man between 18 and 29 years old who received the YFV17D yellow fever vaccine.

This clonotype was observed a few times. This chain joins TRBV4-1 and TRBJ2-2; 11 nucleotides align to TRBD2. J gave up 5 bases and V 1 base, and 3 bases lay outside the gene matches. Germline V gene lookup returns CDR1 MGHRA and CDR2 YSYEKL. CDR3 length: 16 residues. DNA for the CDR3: TGCGCCAGCAGCCAAGTAGCGGGGGGGCCTACCGGGGAGCTGTTTTTT. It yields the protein CASSQVAGGPTGELFF.

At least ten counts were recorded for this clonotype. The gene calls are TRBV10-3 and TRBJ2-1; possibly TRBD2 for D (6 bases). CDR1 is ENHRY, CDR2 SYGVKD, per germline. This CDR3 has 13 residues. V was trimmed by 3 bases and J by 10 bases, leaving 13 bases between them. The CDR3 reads CAISEMGGEEQFF. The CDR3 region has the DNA TGTGCCATCAGTGAAATGGGGGGAGAGGAGCAGTTCTTC.

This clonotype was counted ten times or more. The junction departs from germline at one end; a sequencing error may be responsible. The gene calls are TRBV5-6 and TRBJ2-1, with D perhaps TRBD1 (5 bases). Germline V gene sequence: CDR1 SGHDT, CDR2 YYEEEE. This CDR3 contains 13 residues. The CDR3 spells CASSSDSYNEQFF. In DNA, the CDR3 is TGCGCCAGCAGCTCTGACAGCTACAATGAGCAGTTCTTC.

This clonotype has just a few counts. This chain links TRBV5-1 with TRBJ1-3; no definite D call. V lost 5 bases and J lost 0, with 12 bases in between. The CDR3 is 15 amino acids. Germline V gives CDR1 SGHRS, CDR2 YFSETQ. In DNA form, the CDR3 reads TGCGCCAGCAGGGCGTACAGTAGCTCTGGAAACACCATATATTTT. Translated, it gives CASRAYSSSGNTIYF.

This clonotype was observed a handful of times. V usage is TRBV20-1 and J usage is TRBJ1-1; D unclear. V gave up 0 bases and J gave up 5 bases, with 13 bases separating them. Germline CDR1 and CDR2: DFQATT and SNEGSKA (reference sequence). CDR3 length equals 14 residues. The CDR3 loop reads CSARDTRSRTEAFF. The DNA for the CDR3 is TGCAGTGCTAGAGATACGAGGAGTAGGACTGAAGCTTTCTTT.

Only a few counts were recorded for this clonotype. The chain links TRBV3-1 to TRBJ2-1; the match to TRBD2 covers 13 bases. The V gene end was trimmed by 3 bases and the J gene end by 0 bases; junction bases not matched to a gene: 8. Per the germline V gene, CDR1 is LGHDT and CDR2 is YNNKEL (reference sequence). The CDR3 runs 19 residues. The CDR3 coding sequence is TGTGCCAGCAGCCACTCCGGGACTAGCGGGGTGGGCTCCTACAATGAGCAGTTCTTC. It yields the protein CASSHSGTSGVGSYNEQFF.

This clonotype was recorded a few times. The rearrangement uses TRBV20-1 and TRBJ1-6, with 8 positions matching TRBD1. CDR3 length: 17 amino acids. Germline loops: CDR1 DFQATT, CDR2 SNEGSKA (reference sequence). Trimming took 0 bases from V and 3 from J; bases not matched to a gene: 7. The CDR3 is CSARDAGQEFYNSPLHF. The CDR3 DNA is TGCAGTGCTAGAGATGCGGGACAGGAGTTCTATAATTCACCCCTCCACTTT.

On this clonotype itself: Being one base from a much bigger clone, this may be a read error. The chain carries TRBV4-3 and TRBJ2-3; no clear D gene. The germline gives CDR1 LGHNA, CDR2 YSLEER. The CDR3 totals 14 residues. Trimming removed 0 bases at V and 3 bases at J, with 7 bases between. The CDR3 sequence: CASSQDRRTDTQYF. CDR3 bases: TGCGCCAGCAGCCAAGATAGGAGAACAGATACGCAGTATTTT.

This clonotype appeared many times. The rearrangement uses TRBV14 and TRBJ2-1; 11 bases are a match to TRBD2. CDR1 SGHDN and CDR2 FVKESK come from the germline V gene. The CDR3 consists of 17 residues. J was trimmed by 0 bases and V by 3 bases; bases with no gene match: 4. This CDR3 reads CASSQRLAGGSYNEQFF. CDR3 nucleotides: TGTGCCAGCAGCCAGCGGCTAGCGGGGGGCTCCTACAATGAGCAGTTCTTC.

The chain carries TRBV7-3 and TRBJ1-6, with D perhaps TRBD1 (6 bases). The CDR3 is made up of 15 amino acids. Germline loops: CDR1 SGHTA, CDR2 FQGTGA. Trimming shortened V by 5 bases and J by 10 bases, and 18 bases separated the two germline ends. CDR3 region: CASSTSTGWESPLHF. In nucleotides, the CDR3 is TGTGCCAGCAGCACCTCGACAGGTTGGGAATCACCCCTCCACTTT.

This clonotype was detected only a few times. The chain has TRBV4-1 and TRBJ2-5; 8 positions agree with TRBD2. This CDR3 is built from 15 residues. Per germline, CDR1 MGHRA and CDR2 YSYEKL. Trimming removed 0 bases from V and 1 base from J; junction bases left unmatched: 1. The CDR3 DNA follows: TGCGCCAGCAGCCAAGACAGCGGGGGCCAAGAGACCCAGTACTTC. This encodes CASSQDSGGQETQYF.

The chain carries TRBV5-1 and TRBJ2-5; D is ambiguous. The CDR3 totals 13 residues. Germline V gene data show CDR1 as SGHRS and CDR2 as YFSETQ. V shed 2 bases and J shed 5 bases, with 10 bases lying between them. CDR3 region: CASSFSIAETQYF. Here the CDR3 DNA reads TGCGCCAGCAGCTTCTCAATTGCGGAGACCCAGTACTTC.

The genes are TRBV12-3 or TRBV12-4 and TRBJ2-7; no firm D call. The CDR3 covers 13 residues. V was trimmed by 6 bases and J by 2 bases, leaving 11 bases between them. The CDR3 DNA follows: TGTGCCAGCAGCATTTGTACGCCCTACGAGCAGTACTTC. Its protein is CASSICTPYEQYF.

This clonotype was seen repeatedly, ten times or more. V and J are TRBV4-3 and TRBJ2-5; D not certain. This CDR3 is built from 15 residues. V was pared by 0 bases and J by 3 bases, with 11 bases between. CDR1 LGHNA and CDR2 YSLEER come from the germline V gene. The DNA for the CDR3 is TGCGCCAGCAGCCAAGATGGAGCCTCTAAAGAGACCCAGTACTTC. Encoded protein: CASSQDGASKETQYF.